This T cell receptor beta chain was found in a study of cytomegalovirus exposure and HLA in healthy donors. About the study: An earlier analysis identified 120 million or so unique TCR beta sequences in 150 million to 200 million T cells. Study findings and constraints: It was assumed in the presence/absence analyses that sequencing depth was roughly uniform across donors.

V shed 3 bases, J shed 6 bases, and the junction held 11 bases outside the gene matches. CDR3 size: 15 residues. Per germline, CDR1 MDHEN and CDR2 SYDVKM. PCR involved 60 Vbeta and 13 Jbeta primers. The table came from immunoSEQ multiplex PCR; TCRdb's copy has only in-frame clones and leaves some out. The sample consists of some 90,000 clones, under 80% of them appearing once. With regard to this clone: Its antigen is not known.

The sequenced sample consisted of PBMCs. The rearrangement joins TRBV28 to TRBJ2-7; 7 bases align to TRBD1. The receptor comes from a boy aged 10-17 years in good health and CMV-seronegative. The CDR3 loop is CASSLIGTANSEQYF. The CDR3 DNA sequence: TGTGCCAGCAGTTTGATCGGGACAGCTAATAGCGAGCAGTACTTC.